The 28 T cell receptor beta chains given below trace back to one sample, sequenced in a study of T cells in Graves' hyperthyroidism and ophthalmopathy. Amplified TCR beta CDR3 regions derived from RNA transcripts. TCR CDR3 regions were first amplified by RT-PCR with HTBI primers. TCRdb redid the calling of the multiplex PCR reads with MiXCR, one entry per CDR3 protein. The data show fewer than 650,000 distinct CDR3 sequences, approximately 15% seen once. The sample comprised blood. These receptors all stem from a woman in her late teens or twenties with Graves' ophthalmopathy.

The genes are TRBV7-9 and TRBJ2-3; 14 bases fit TRBD2. Germline values: CDR1 SEHNR, CDR2 FQNEAQ (reference sequence). The CDR3 runs 18 residues. The V and J ends lost 4 bases and 4 bases, in that order; junction bases with no gene match: 10. CDR3 DNA: TGTGCCAGCAGCTCCGGGACTAGCGGGGGTTTAGTCGCAGATACGCAGTATTTT. Translated, it gives CASSSGTSGGLVADTQYF. Full variable domain (remainder filled in from reference TRBV7-9 and TRBJ2-3): DTGVSQNPRHKITKRGQNVTFRCDPISEHNRLYWYRQTLGQGPEFLTYFQNEAQLEKSRLLSDRFSAERPKGSFSTLEIQRTEQGDSAMYLCASSSGTSGGLVADTQYFGPGTRLTVL.

The chain links TRBV20-1 to TRBJ2-1, with a possible D match to TRBD1 (7 bases). Germline CDR1 DFQATT, CDR2 SNEGSKA (reference sequence). There are 12 residues in the CDR3. The CDR3 DNA follows: TGCAGCACCGGGACAGCGGGCGACGAGCAGTTCTTC. This translates into CSTGTAGDEQFF.

This clonotype was seen many times. This chain joins TRBV24-1 and TRBJ2-1, with 9 bases fitting TRBD1. V dropped 6 bases and J dropped 6; count of bases not matched to a gene: 5. The CDR3 contains 14 residues. The germline V gene encodes CDR1 KGHDR and CDR2 SFDVKD. The CDR3 is CATSLTGGPNEQFF. DNA of the CDR3: TGTGCCACCAGTCTTACAGGGGGCCCCAATGAGCAGTTCTTC.

The gene calls are TRBV20-1 and TRBJ2-1; TRBD2 aligns across 9 bases. This CDR3 has 14 amino acids. The V gene end was trimmed by 4 bases and the J gene end by 5 bases; junction bases not matched to a gene: 6. Germline V lookup: CDR1 DFQATT, CDR2 SNEGSKA (reference sequence). The CDR3 nucleotides read TGCAGTGCTATAGCGGGAGCACAAGACAATGAGCAGTTCTTC. Translating it yields CSAIAGAQDNEQFF.

There are many counts of this clonotype. The V call is TRBV12-3 or TRBV12-4, the J call TRBJ2-1, with D hard to call. V was shortened by 0 bases and J by 0 bases, with 12 bases between the two germline ends. CDR3 length: 17 amino acids. The CDR3 region has the DNA TGTGCCAGCAGTTTAGCGCTTAAGTTGAGCTCCTACAATGAGCAGTTCTTC. Translating it yields CASSLALKLSSYNEQFF.

The genes are TRBV10-3 and TRBJ1-1, with TRBD1 as a possible D gene (6 bases). Looked up from germline, CDR1 is ENHRY and CDR2 is SYGVKD. The CDR3 extends over 12 amino acids. V gave up 3 bases and J gave up 11 bases, with 13 bases separating them. CDR3 in DNA: TGTGCCATCAGTGATGACAGGTATTACGCTTTCTTT. It codes for CAISDDRYYAFF.

This clonotype has a count of ten or more. The V gene is TRBV28, the J gene TRBJ2-5; D is uncertain. The CDR3 is made up of 13 amino acids. Between the trimmed V and J ends, which lost 3 bases and 4 bases, there was a span of 9 bases. Germline CDR1 reads MDHEN; CDR2 reads SYDVKM. The chain's CDR3 is CASSFYRRETQYF. For the CDR3, the DNA is TGTGCCAGCAGTTTCTACCGTCGAGAGACCCAGTACTTC.

Many counts were recorded for this clonotype. The DNA of the CDR3 is TGTGCCAGCAGTTTAACACAGTTAAAGCCCCAGCATTTT. Amino acids: CASSLTQLKPQHF. The rearrangement joins TRBV28 to TRBJ1-5; D is unclear. The V and J ends lost 2 bases and 8 bases respectively, with 10 bases between them. CDR3 size: 13 residues. CDR1 and CDR2 from the germline V gene are MDHEN and SYDVKM.

In this sample, this clonotype turned up a few times. The chain's CDR3 is CASSRGVLPNTGELFF. The DNA of the CDR3 is TGCGCCAGCAGCCGAGGAGTACTACCCAACACCGGGGAGCTGTTTTTT. The V gene is TRBV4-1, the J gene TRBJ2-2; D gene unclear. CDR1 is MGHRA and CDR2 is YSYEKL in the germline V gene. The CDR3 is 16 residues long. Trimming stripped 4 bases from V and 2 bases from J, with 14 bases between.

This clonotype was counted at least ten times. V usage is TRBV12-3 or TRBV12-4 and J usage is TRBJ1-5, with D unclear. The CDR3 spans 13 residues. Trimming pared 1 base from V and 7 bases from J, leaving 8 bases between. The CDR3 DNA sequence: TGTGCCAGCAGTTTAGAGACCTACCAGCCCCAGCATTTT. Protein: CASSLETYQPQHF.

This clonotype has ten or more counts. The chain links TRBV6-2 or TRBV6-3 to TRBJ2-7; 11 bases are shared with TRBD2. The CDR3 sequence is 16 residues long. Unmatched junction bases numbered 8, after V lost 5 bases and J lost 2 bases. Germline V gene lookup returns CDR1 MNHEY and CDR2 SVGEGT. DNA for the CDR3: TGTGCCAGCAGTCCGATTGGGACTAGCGGAGCCTACGAGCAGTACTTC. Translating gives CASSPIGTSGAYEQYF.

This clonotype was detected many times. This rearrangement joins TRBV28 to TRBJ1-1; D gene ambiguous. From germline, CDR1 is MDHEN and CDR2 SYDVKM. This CDR3 contains 15 residues. Trimming left V 3 bases short and J 4 bases short, with 15 bases between. Here the CDR3 reads CASSLLGVGGTEAFF. CDR3 nucleotide sequence: TGTGCCAGCAGTTTGTTGGGAGTTGGAGGCACTGAAGCTTTCTTT.

This chain joins TRBV5-6 and TRBJ2-5; 8 bases fit TRBD1. Germline V lookup: CDR1 SGHDT, CDR2 YYEEEE. With V trimmed by 2 bases and J by 2 bases, 11 bases remained unmatched. CDR3 length equals 17 residues. The CDR3 DNA sequence: TGTGCCAGCAGCTTTCTCGGACAGGGAATGGAGCAAGAGACCCAGTACTTC. It codes for CASSFLGQGMEQETQYF. Combining the CDR3 with reference TRBV5-6 and TRBJ2-5 gives the whole variable domain DAGVTQSPTHLIKTRGQQVTLRCSPKSGHDTVSWYQQALGQGPQFIFQYYEEEERQRGNFPDRFSGHQFPNYSSELNVNALLLGDSALYLCASSFLGQGMEQETQYFGPGTRLLVL.

On this clonotype: Being one base from a much bigger clone, this may be a read error. DNA for the CDR3: TGTGCCAGCAGCCAAGATCGGGGTCGGCATCCCTACGAGCAGTACTTC. Amino acids: CASSQDRGRHPYEQYF. The chain recombines TRBV3-1 with TRBJ2-7, with TRBD2 as a possible D gene (5 bases). Germline V lookup: CDR1 LGHDT, CDR2 YNNKEL (reference sequence). Trimming took 0 bases from V and 2 from J, leaving 14 bases between them. The CDR3 spans 16 residues.

The chain joins TRBV20-1 to TRBJ2-1; D gene unclear. CDR3 length: 15 amino acids. Germline loops: CDR1 DFQATT, CDR2 SNEGSKA (reference sequence). The V gene lost 6 bases and the J gene lost 5 bases, with 20 bases spanning the gap. The CDR3 protein is CSAPFPAGPHNEQFF. CDR3 DNA sequence: TGCAGTGCACCCTTCCCGGCAGGCCCTCACAATGAGCAGTTCTTC.

The gene calls are TRBV18 and TRBJ1-5; D is undetermined. The germline V gene has CDR1 KGHSH and CDR2 LQKENI. V lost 2 bases and J lost 4, with 15 bases in between. The CDR3 totals 16 residues. Here the CDR3 reads CASSPGSAGLNQPQHF. For the CDR3, the DNA is TGTGCCAGCTCACCAGGGTCTGCGGGGTTGAATCAGCCCCAGCATTTT.

This clonotype was seen many times. V and J are TRBV7-2 and TRBJ2-5; D call uncertain. V lost 2 bases to trimming and J lost 1 base, with 14 bases between them. The V gene's germline CDR1 is SGHTA and CDR2 FQGNSA. This CDR3 is built from 16 residues. CDR3 in DNA: TGTGCCAGCAGCTTATGGGGAATGAGTCTCCAAGAGACCCAGTACTTC. Residues: CASSLWGMSLQETQYF.

This clonotype showed up many times. The chain joins TRBV4-2 to TRBJ2-1; 9 bases are shared with TRBD2. There are 15 residues in the CDR3. Germline lookup yields CDR1 LGHNA and CDR2 YNFKEQ. The V gene end was trimmed by 4 bases and the J gene end by 3 bases; junction bases not matched to a gene: 4. The CDR3 reads CASSPTSGLYNEQFF. The CDR3 nucleotides read TGTGCCAGCAGCCCGACTAGCGGCCTCTACAATGAGCAGTTCTTC.

J is TRBJ2-4 and V is TRBV4-1, with D uncertain. The CDR3 consists of 15 residues. Germline V gene lookup returns CDR1 MGHRA and CDR2 YSYEKL. V was clipped by 0 bases and J by 0 bases, with 6 bases between them. CDR3 residues: CASSQDRLAKNIQYF. The CDR3, as DNA: TGCGCCAGCAGCCAAGACAGGCTAGCCAAAAACATTCAGTACTTC.

This clonotype was seen many times. The CDR3 region has the DNA TGTGCCTGGAGCAAGGGGAACACCGGGGAGCTGTTTTTT. It encodes CAWSKGNTGELFF. The chain combines TRBV30 with TRBJ2-2; no clear D. The CDR3 is 13 residues long. V was cut by 3 bases and J by 1 base, with 6 bases left in between. Germline-derived CDR1 and CDR2 are GTSNPN and SVGIG (reference sequence).

Comment on this clonotype: The germline gene is not matched at one end of the junction; a read error may be the cause. The chain combines TRBV28 with TRBJ2-7; D possibly corresponds to TRBD2 (5 bases). CDR1 and CDR2 (germline): MDHEN, SYDVKM. The CDR3 loop spans 14 amino acids. CDR3 sequence: CAGSHPRRVGEQYF. CDR3 nucleotides: TGTGCCGGCAGCCACCCTCGGCGGGTGGGCGAGCAGTACTTC.

Regarding this clonotype: This clone may be a read error of a much larger clone one base away. Here the CDR3 omits its conserved ending phenylalanine or tryptophan, so a read error is the likely source. The J gene is TRBJ2-7, the V gene TRBV27; 16 bases agree with TRBD2. Germline V gene sequence: CDR1 MNHEY, CDR2 SMNVEV (reference sequence). Unmatched junction bases numbered 8, after V lost 4 bases and J lost 5 bases. There are 17 residues in the CDR3. CDR3 nucleotides: TGTGCCAGCAGTTCCGGGACTAGCGGGAGGGCCGTCCACGAGCAGTACCTC. This encodes CASSSGTSGRAVHEQYL.

This clonotype was picked up many times. The chain uses TRBV10-3 and TRBJ2-1; 9 positions agree with TRBD2. The CDR3 runs 12 residues. The V and J ends lost 10 bases and 7 bases, in that order; junction bases with no gene match: 5. Germline V gene lookup returns CDR1 ENHRY and CDR2 SYGVKD. The CDR3 DNA reads TGTGCCACCGCGGGGGGGGGGAATGAGCAGTTCTTC. Encoded protein: CATAGGGNEQFF.

This sequence joins TRBV5-1 and TRBJ2-4; TRBD2 agrees at 11 bases. CDR3 length equals 18 residues. Germline V gives CDR1 SGHRS, CDR2 YFSETQ. The V and J ends lost 0 bases and 6 bases, in that order; junction bases with no gene match: 11. This CDR3 is CASSLDPGTSGWRNIQYF. The CDR3 DNA sequence: TGCGCCAGCAGCTTGGACCCTGGGACTAGCGGATGGAGAAACATTCAGTACTTC.

This clonotype was seen a few times. The chain joins TRBV30 to TRBJ2-3; D gene ambiguous. The germline CDR1 and CDR2 sequences are GTSNPN and SVGIG (reference sequence). This CDR3 region has 14 residues. With 0 bases removed from V and 1 base from J, the gap between germline ends came to 8 bases. CDR3 protein: CAWSVGRGTDTQYF. In DNA form, the CDR3 reads TGTGCCTGGAGTGTAGGTCGGGGCACAGATACGCAGTATTTT.

This clonotype was seen a few times. The germline gene is not matched at one end of the junction; a read error may be the cause. The V and J genes are TRBV7-2 and TRBJ2-7; 8 bases fit TRBD2. The length of the CDR3 is 14 residues. The germline CDR1 and CDR2 sequences are SGHTA and FQGNSA. The CDR3 spells CASRGAGVDYEQHF. CDR3 in DNA: TGTGCCAGCAGAGGAGCGGGAGTGGACTACGAGCAGCACTTC.

This rearrangement joins TRBV27 to TRBJ2-6; 7 bases line up with TRBD1. The CDR3 runs to 17 residues. V was clipped by 5 bases and J by 4 bases; unmatched bases: 11. In germline, CDR1 is MNHEY, CDR2 SMNVEV (reference sequence). CDR3 loop: CASSPRQGRSGANVLTF. The CDR3 DNA reads TGTGCCAGCAGTCCTCGACAGGGACGGTCCGGGGCCAACGTCCTGACTTTC.

This clonotype was seen ten or more times. CDR3 protein: CASSKDGSSYNEQFF. In DNA, the CDR3 is TGTGCCAGCAGTAAGGACGGGAGCTCCTACAATGAGCAGTTCTTC. The gene calls are TRBV12-3 or TRBV12-4 and TRBJ2-1; D might be TRBD2 (6 bases). V shed 5 bases and J shed 0 bases, with 11 bases lying between them. CDR3 size: 15 residues.